A selection of T cell receptor beta chains follows, all from one sample in a study of identifying expanded T cells in peripheral blood. Sequencing used immunoSEQ multiplex PCR; TCRdb keeps in-frame clones, though not all of them. The table records more than 80,000 clones, approximately 88% of them present only once. Sequencing was carried out using blood. These receptors were collected from a person aged 18-70 years in good health. Each CDR3 is given with its conserved first and last residue. D genes are given only for firm matches.

>TRBJ1-3|TRBV7-2|NA
TGTGCCAGCAGCTATGGACTATACTCTGGAAACACCATATATTTT
CASSYGLYSGNTIYF
>TRBJ1-1|TRBV18|TRBD1
TGTGCCAGCTCCCTTACAGGGGGCACTGAAGCTTTCTTT
CASSLTGGTEAFF
>TRBJ2-7|TRBV6-1|NA
TGTGCCAGCAGTGAGGGCAGGGCCTACGAGCAGTACTTC
CASSEGRAYEQYF
>TRBJ2-7|TRBV19|NA
TGTGCCAGTAGTATGAATTTATGGGGTTTCTACGAGCAGTACTTC
CASSMNLWGFYEQYF
>TRBJ1-5|TRBV5-5|TRBD1
TGTGCCAGCAGCCCCCTCCGTGACAGGGGTGAACAGCCCCAGCATTTT
CASSPLRDRGEQPQHF
>TRBJ1-5|TRBV7-2|NA
TGTGCCAGCAGTAAGGGTCGGGGGAGTCAGCCCCAGCATTTT
CASSKGRGSQPQHF
>TRBJ1-2|TRBV15|NA
TGTGCCACCAGCAGAGAAACCTCCGGACTCCGGGGCTACACCTTC
CATSRETSGLRGYTF
>TRBJ2-1|TRBV4-2|TRBD2
TGTGCCAGCAGCCAAGTAAGCCTAGCGGGGGGGATAAATGAGCAGTTCTTC
CASSQVSLAGGINEQFF
>TRBJ2-2|TRBV6-4|NA
TGTGCCAGCAGTGACGGACAAACCGGGGAGCTGTTTTTT
CASSDGQTGELFF
>TRBJ1-2|TRBV6-5|NA
TGTGCCAGCAGTTACTCGCTCGGTGGTAACTATGGCTACACCTTC
CASSYSLGGNYGYTF
>TRBJ2-2|TRBV30|NA
TGTGCCTGGAGTGCCCTACATTACACCGGGGAGCTGTTTTTT
CAWSALHYTGELFF
>TRBJ2-7|TRBV27|TRBD1
TGTGCCAGCCTGGGACAGGGTAAACACGAGCAGTACTTC
CASLGQGKHEQYF
>TRBJ2-5|TRBV6-5|NA
TGTGCCAGCATCCTAAACGGGGGAAAGAAAGAGACCCAGTACTTC
CASILNGGKKETQYF
>TRBJ2-5|TRBV5-4|TRBD1
TGTGCCAGCAGCCCTGAGACAGGGCGAAGCCAAGAGACCCAGTACTTC
CASSPETGRSQETQYF
>TRBJ1-2|TRBV27|TRBD1
TGTGCCAGCAGTTTATCAGACAGGGACTATGGCTACACCTTC
CASSLSDRDYGYTF
>TRBJ1-3|TRBV19|NA
TGTGCCAGTAACGAGCGATACTCTGGAAACACCATATATTTT
CASNERYSGNTIYF